The present T cell receptor beta chain was sequenced within a study of CD8 T cells in Susac syndrome. RNA amounts of roughly 0.5 to 1 ug underwent reverse transcription with random hexamers. The TCR beta CDR3 was amplified by immunoSEQ multiplex PCR across 54 Vbeta, 13 Jbeta. TCRdb recomputed calls from the immunoSEQ multiplex PCR reads with MiXCR, one row per CDR3 protein. Seen here are about 76,000 distinct CDR3 sequences, around 93% observed once, and the top ten hold 0.35% to 0.55%. This CDR3 spans 18 amino acids. Losses at the gene ends were 1 base for V and 3 bases for J; bases not matched to a gene: 14. Per germline, CDR1 DFQATT and CDR2 SNEGSKA (reference sequence). The authors negatively isolated CD8+ and CD4+ T cells and FACS-enriched TEMRA cells.

This sequence was found in a human donor with Susac syndrome. This chain uses TRBV20-1 with TRBJ2-2; TRBD2 aligns across 7 bases. Source material: CD8+ T cells from PBMCs. The CDR3 DNA sequence: TGCAGTGCTAGAGGCTGGGGACTATTAGTAGCCTACACCGGGGAGCTGTTTTTT. It yields the protein CSARGWGLLVAYTGELFF.